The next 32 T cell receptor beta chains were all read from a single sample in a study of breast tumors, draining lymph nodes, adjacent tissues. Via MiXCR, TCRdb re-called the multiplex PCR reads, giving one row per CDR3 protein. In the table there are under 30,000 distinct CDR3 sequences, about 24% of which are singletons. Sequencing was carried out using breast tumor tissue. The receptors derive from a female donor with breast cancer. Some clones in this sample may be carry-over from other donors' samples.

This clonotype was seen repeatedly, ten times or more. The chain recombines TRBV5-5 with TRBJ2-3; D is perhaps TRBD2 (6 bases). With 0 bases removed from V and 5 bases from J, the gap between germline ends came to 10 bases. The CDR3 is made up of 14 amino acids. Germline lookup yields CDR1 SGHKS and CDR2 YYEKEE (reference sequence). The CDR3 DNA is TGTGCCAGCAGCTTGGCCGGGAGTGGAGATACGCAGTATTTT. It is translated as CASSLAGSGDTQYF.

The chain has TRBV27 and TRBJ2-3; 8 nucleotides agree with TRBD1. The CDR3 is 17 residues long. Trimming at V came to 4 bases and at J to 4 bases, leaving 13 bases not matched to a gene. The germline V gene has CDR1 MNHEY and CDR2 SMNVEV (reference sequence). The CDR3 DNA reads TGTGCCAGCAGTTCTGCGCCAGGGGGCACAGGCTCAGATACGCAGTATTTT. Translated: CASSSAPGGTGSDTQYF.

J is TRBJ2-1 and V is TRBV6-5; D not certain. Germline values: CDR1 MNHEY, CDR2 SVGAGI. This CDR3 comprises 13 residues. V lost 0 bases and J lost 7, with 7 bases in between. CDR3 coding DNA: TGTGCCAGCAGTTACTCCTTGCGGAATGAGCAGTTCTTC. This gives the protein CASSYSLRNEQFF.

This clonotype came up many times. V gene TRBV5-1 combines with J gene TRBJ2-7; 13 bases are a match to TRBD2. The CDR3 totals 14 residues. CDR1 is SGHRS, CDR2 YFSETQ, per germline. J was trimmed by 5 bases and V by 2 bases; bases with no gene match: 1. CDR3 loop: CASSFGLAGDEQYF. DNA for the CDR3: TGCGCCAGCAGCTTCGGACTAGCGGGAGACGAGCAGTACTTC.

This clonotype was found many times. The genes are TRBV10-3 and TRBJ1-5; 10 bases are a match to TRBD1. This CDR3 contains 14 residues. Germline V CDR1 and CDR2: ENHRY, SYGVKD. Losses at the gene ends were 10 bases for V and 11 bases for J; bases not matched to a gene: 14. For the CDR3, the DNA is TGTGCCACCCGCGCGAGGGACAGGGGTATGGCCCAGCATTTT. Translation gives CATRARDRGMAQHF.

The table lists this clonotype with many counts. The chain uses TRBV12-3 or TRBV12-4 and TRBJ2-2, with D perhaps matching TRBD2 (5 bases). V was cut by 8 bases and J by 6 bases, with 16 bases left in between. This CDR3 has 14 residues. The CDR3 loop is CASRSHNGAGELFF. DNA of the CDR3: TGTGCCAGCCGGTCCCACAACGGGGCCGGGGAGCTGTTTTTT.

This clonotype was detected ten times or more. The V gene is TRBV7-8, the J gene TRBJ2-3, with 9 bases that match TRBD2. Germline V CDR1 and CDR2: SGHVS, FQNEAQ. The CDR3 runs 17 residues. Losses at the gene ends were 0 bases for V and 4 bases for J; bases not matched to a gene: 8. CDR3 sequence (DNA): TGTGCCAGCAGCTTAGCTCCGGCGGGAGGGCCGCCAGATACGCAGTATTTT. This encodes CASSLAPAGGPPDTQYF.

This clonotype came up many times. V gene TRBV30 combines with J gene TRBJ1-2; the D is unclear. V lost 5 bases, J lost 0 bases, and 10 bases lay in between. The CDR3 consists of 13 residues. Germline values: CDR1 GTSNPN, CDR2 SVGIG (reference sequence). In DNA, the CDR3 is TGTGCCTGGGAGCCCGGGTCTAACTATGGCTACACCTTC. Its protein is CAWEPGSNYGYTF.

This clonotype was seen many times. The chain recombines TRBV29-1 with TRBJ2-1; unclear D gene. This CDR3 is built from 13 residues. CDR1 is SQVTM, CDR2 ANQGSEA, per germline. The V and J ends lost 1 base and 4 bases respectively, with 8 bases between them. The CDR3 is CSVEGLDYNEQFF. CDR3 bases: TGCAGCGTTGAAGGGCTAGATTACAATGAGCAGTTCTTC.

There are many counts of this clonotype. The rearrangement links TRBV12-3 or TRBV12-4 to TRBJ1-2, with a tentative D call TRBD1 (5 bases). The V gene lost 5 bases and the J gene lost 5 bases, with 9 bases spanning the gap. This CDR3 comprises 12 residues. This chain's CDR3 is CASSPDSYGYTF. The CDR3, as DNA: TGTGCCAGCAGTCCCGACAGTTATGGCTACACCTTC.

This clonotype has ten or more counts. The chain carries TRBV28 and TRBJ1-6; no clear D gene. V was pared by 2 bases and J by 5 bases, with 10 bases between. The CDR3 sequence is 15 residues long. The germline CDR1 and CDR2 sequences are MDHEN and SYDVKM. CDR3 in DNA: TGTGCCAGCAGTTTACGGTACCCGAATAATTCACCCCTCCACTTT. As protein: CASSLRYPNNSPLHF.

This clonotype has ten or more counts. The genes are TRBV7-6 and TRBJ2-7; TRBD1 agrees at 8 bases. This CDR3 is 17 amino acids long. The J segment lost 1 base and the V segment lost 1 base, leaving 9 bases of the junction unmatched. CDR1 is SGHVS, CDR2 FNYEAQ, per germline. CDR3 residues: CASSLEPGQGGSYEQYF. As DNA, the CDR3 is TGTGCCAGCAGCTTAGAGCCTGGACAGGGTGGATCCTACGAGCAGTACTTC.

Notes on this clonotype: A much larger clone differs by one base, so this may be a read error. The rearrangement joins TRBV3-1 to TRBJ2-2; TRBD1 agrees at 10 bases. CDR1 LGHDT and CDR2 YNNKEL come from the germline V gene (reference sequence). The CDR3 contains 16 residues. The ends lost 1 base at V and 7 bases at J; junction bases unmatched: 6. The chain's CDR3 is CASSQGDRGSSGELFF. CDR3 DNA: TGTGCCAGCAGCCAAGGGGACAGGGGTTCCAGCGGGGAGCTGTTTTTT.

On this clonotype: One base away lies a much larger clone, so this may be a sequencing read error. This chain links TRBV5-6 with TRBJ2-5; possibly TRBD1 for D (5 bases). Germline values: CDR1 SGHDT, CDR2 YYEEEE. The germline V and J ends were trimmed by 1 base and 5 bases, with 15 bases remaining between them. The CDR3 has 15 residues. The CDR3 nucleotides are TGTGCCAGCAGCTTGTTACAGGTGATTAGGGAGACCCAGTACTTC. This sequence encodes CASSLLQVIRETQYF.

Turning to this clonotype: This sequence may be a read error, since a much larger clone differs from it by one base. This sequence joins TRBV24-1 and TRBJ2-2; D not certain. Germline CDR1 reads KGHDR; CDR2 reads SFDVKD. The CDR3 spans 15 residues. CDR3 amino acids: CTTNDLRVNTGELFF. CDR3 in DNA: TGTACCACCAATGATTTACGAGTGAACACCGGGGAGCTGTTTTTT.

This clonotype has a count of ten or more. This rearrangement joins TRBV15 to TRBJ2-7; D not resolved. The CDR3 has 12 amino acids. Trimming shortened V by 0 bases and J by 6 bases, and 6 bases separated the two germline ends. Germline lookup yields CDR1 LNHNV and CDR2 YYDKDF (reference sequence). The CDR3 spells CATSRDFAEQYF. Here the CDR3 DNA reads TGTGCCACCAGCAGAGATTTCGCCGAGCAGTACTTC. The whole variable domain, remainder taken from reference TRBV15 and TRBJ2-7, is DAMVIQNPRYQVTQFGKPVTLSCSQTLNHNVMYWYQQKSSQAPKLLFHYYDKDFNNEADTPDNFQSRRPNTSFCFLDIRSPGLGDTAMYLCATSRDFAEQYFGPGTRLTVT.

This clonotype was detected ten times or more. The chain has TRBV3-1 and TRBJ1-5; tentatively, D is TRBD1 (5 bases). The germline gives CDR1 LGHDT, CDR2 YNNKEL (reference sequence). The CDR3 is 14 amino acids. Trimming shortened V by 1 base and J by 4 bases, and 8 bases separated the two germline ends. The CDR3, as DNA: TGTGCCAGCAGCCAAGCCGGGGGTAATCAGCCCCAGCATTTT. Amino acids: CASSQAGGNQPQHF.

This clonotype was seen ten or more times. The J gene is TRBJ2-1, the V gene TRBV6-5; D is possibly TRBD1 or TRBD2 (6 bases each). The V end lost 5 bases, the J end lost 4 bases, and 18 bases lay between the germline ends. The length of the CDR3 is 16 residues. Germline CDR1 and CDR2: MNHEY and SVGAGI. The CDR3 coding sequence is TGTGCCAGCAGTATCGGGACCAAGGGGGGTTACAATGAGCAGTTCTTC. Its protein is CASSIGTKGGYNEQFF.

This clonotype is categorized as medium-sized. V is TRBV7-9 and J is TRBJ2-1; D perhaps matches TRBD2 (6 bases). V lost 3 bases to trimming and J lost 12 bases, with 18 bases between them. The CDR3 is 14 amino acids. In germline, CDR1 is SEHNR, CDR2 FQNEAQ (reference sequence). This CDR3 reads CASSFTGGILGQFF. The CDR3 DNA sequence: TGTGCCAGCAGCTTCACCGGGGGAATTCTTGGGCAGTTCTTC.

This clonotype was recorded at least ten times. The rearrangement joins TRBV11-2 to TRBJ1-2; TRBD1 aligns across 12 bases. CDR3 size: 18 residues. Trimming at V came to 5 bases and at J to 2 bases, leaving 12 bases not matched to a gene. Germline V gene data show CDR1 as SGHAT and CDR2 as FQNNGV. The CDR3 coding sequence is TGTGCCAGCAGCCCCCGTACGGGACAGGGGGCCCTAAACTATGGCTACACCTTC. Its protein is CASSPRTGQGALNYGYTF.

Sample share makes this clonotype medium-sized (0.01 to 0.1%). The DNA of the CDR3 is TGTGCCATCAGTGACTGGACAGGGAGTACCTACGAGCAGTACTTC. It specifies CAISDWTGSTYEQYF. V is TRBV10-3 and J is TRBJ2-7; 8 nucleotides agree with TRBD1. The CDR3 has 15 amino acids. Germline CDR1 is ENHRY and CDR2 is SYGVKD. The V gene end was trimmed by 3 bases and the J gene end by 2 bases; junction bases not matched to a gene: 6.

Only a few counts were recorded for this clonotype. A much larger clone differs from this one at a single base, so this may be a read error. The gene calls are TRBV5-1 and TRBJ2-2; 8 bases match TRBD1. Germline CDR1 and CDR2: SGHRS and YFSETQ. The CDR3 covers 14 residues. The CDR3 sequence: CAGSPRTGLGELFF. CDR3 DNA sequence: TGCGCCGGCAGCCCAAGGACAGGGCTCGGGGAGCTGTTTTTT.

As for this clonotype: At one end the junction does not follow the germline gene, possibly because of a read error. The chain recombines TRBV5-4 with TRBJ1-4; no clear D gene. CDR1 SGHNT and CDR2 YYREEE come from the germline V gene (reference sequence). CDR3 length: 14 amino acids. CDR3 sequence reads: CASSLQTTNVKLFF. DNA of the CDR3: TGTGCCAGCAGCTTGCAGACAACTAATGTAAAACTGTTTTTT.

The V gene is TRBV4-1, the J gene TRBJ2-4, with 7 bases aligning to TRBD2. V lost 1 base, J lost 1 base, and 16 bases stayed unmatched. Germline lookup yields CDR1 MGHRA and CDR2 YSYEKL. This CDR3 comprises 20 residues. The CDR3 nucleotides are TGCGCCAGCAGCCAAGCTTACGTAGCGGGCGAATCAAGGGCCAAAAACATTCAGTACTTC. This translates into CASSQAYVAGESRAKNIQYF.

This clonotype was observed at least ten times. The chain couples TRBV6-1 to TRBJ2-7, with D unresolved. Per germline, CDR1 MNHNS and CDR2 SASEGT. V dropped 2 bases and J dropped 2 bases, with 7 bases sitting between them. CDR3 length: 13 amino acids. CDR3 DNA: TGTGCCAGCAGTGAATCCGAAACCTACGAGCAGTACTTC. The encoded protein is CASSESETYEQYF.

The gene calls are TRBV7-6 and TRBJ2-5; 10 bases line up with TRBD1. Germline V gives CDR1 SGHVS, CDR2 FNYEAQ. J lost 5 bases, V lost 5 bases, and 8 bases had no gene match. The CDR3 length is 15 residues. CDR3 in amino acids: CASSTRGQGRETQYF. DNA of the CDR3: TGTGCCAGCAGCACCCGGGGACAGGGGCGGGAGACCCAGTACTTC.

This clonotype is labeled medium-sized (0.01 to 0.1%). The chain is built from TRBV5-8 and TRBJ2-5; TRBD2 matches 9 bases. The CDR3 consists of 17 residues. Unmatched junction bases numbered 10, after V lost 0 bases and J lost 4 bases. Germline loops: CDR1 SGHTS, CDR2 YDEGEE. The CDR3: CASSLGLRGRGLETQYF. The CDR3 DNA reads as TGTGCCAGCAGCTTGGGTCTCCGCGGGAGGGGACTAGAGACCCAGTACTTC.

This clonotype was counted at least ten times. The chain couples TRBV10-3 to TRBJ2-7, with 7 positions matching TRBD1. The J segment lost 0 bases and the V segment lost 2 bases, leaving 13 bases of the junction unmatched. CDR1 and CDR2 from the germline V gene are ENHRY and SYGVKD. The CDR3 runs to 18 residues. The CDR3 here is CAISEGGRGSTSSYEQYF. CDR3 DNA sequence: TGTGCCATCAGTGAGGGGGGCAGGGGGTCCACGAGCTCCTACGAGCAGTACTTC.

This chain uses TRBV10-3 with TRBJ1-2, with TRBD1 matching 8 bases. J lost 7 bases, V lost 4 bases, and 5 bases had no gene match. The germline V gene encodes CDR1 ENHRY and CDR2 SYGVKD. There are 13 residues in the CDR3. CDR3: CAISATGVSGYTF. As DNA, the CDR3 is TGTGCCATCAGTGCGACAGGGGTGAGTGGCTACACCTTC.

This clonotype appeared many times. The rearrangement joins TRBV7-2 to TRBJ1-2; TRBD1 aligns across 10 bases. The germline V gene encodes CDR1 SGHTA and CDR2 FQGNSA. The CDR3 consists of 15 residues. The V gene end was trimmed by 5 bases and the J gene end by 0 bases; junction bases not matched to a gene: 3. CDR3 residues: CASSRDRGANYGYTF. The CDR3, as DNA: TGTGCCAGCAGCCGGGACAGGGGAGCTAACTATGGCTACACCTTC.

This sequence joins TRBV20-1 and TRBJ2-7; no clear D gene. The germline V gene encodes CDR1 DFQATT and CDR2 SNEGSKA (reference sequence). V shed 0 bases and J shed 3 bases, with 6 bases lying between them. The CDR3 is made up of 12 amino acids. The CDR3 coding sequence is TGCAGTGCTAGAGATAACCGCTACGAGCAGTACTTC. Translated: CSARDNRYEQYF.

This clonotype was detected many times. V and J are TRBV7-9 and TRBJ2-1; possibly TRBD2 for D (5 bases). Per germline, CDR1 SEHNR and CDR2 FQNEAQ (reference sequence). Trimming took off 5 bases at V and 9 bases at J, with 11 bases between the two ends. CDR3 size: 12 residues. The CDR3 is CASSTEALEQFF. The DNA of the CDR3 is TGTGCCAGCAGCACGGAGGCACTTGAGCAGTTCTTC.